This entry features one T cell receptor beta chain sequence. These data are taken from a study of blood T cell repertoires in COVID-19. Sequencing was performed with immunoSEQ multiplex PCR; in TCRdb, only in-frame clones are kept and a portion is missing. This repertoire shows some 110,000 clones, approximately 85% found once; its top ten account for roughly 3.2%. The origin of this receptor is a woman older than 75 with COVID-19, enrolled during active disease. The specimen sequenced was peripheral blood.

The CDR3 DNA sequence: TGTGCCAGTAGTTTACAGGGAAGAGATCAGCCCCAGCATTTT. It is translated as CASSLQGRDQPQHF. This chain uses TRBV19 with TRBJ1-5; tentatively, D is TRBD1 (6 bases). Germline assignment: CDR1 LNHDA and CDR2 SQIVND (reference sequence). V was clipped by 5 bases and J by 5 bases, with 13 bases between them. The CDR3 sequence is 14 residues long. Using reference TRBV19 and TRBJ1-5 for the parts outside the CDR3, the full variable domain is DGGITQSPKYLFRKEGQNVTLSCEQNLNHDAMYWYRQDPGQGLRLIYYSQIVNDFQKGDIAEGYSVSREKKESFPLTVTSAQKNPTAFYLCASSLQGRDQPQHFGDGTRLSIL.